The clone carrying this T cell receptor beta chain was observed a handful of times. Amplification started from genomic DNA. Multiplex PCR with 30 forward and 13 reverse primers amplified the TCR beta CDR3. A single record per CDR3 protein comes from TCRdb applying MiXCR to the multiplex PCR reads. The data contain 250,000 or so distinct CDR3 sequences, more than 40% of them singletons. This sample is part of a study of type 1 and type 2 diabetes patients. About the study: Participants included type 1 and type 2 diabetes patients plus nondiabetic controls.

CDR1 SGHVS and CDR2 FQNEAQ come from the germline V gene. The CDR3 is 18 residues long. Trimming removed 0 bases from V and 2 bases from J, with 18 bases in between. The specimen was peripheral blood mononuclear cells (PBMCs). The V and J genes are TRBV7-8 and TRBJ2-3; D not certain. This receptor was obtained from a man aged 18 to 29 with type 2 diabetes. The CDR3 DNA sequence: TGTGCCAGCAGCTTAGCTCTCGCTAGGGCCCCATCCACAGATACGCAGTATTTT. Encoded protein: CASSLALARAPSTDTQYF.